Listed below are T cell receptor beta chains from one sample, sequenced in a study of blood T cell repertoires in COVID-19. This table comes from immunoSEQ multiplex PCR, and its TCRdb copy is limited to in-frame clones, with some not included. The repertoire holds roughly 80,000 clones, with over 70% as singletons. The material sequenced was peripheral blood. These TCRs come from a man between 50 and 59 years old with active COVID-19. The conserved cysteine and the conserved F or W are not part of the CDR3 here. Fields, in order: V gene, clone size, CDR3 protein. Clone size is stated in some rows and not others, as once, few, many or a class when expanded.

TRBV5-6,NA,ASSFRASSDTQY
TRBV27,once,ASSLWGGRRDNEQF
TRBV5-1,NA,ASSPLEIETEAF
TRBV6-6,NA,ASSWTGDQPQH
TRBV6-5,NA,ASSYLGQGDEQY
TRBV24-1,NA,ATSQTGDTEAF
TRBV6-1,once,ASSVQPNYEQY
TRBV3-1/TRBV3-2,NA,ASSPPLGGTNEKLF
TRBV9,once,ASSPSRTSAIGELF
TRBV6-6,NA,ASSSGLVSDEQF
TRBV27,medium-sized,ASSYRDPTNEKLF
TRBV24-1,NA,ATRAGTSGSSELYNEQF
TRBV9,NA,ASSVAARPDSPLH
TRBV15,NA,ATSRDPGYEQY
TRBV30,few,AWSVPRGSSPLH
TRBV12-5,NA,ASGLSGASAF